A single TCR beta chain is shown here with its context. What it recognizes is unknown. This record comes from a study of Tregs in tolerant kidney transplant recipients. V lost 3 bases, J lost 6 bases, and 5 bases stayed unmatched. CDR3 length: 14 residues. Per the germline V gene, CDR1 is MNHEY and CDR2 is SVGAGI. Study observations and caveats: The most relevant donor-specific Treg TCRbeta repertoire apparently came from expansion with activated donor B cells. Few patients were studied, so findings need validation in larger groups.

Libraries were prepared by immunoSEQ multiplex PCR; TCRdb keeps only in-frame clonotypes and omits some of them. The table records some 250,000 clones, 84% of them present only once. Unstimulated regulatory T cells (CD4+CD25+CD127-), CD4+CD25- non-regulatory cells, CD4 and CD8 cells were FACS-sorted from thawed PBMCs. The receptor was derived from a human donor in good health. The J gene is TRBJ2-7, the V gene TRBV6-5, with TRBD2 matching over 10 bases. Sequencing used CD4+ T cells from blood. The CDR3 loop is CASSYSSGRSEQYF. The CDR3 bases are TGTGCCAGCAGTTATTCTAGCGGGAGATCCGAGCAGTACTTC.